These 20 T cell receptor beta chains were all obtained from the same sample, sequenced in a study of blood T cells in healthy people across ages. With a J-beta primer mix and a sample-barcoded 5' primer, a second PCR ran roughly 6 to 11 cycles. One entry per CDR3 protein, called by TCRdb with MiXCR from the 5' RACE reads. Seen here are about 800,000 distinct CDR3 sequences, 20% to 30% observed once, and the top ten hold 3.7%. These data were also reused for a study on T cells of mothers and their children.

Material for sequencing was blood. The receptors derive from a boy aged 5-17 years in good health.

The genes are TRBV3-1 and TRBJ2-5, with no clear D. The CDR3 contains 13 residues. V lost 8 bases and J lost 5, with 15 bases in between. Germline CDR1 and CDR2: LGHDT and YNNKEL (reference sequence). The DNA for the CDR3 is TGTGCCAGCGAACTCACCCCCTTGGAGACCCAGTACTTC. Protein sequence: CASELTPLETQYF.

The CDR3 loop is CASSQDLQGDCGYTF. In DNA, the CDR3 is TGCGCCAGCAGCCAAGACCTACAGGGGGACTGTGGCTACACCTTC. The V call is TRBV4-1, the J call TRBJ1-2, with TRBD1 identical over 8 bases. There are 15 residues in the CDR3. Trimming cost V 0 bases and J 7 bases; bases outside gene matches: 7. The germline V gene encodes CDR1 MGHRA and CDR2 YSYEKL.

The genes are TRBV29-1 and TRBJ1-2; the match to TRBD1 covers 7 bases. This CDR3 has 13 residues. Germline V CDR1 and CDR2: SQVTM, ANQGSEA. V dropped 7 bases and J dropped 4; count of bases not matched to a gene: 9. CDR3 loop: CSARETGFYGYTF. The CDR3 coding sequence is TGCAGCGCCCGCGAGACAGGGTTCTATGGCTACACCTTC. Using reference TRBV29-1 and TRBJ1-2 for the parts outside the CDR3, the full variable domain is SAVISQKPSRDICQRGTSLTIQCQVDSQVTMMFWYRQQPGQSLTLIATANQGSEATYESGFVIDKFPISRPNLTFSTLTVSNMSPEDSSIYLCSARETGFYGYTFGSGTRLTVV.

The CDR3, as DNA: TGTGCCAGCAGTTACTACGGGGAGGCGGTGACCCAGTACTTC. Its protein product is CASSYYGEAVTQYF. The genes are TRBV6-2 or TRBV6-3 and TRBJ2-5, with D possibly being TRBD2 (6 bases). The CDR3 runs 14 residues. Germline V CDR1 and CDR2: MNHEY, SVGEGT. V lost 1 base and J lost 7, with 13 bases in between.

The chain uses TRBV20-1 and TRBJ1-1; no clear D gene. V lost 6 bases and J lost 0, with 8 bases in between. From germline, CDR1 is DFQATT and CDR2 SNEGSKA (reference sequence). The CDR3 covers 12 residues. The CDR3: CSAAEMNTEAFF. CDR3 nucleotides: TGCAGTGCCGCCGAAATGAACACTGAAGCTTTCTTT.

CDR3 DNA: TGTGCCAGCAGCCGGACGGATGTATTGTTTTTT. The encoded protein is CASSRTDVLFF. The genes are TRBV5-6 and TRBJ1-4; D is uncertain. Germline CDR1 SGHDT, CDR2 YYEEEE. This CDR3 has 11 residues. V dropped 4 bases and J dropped 15 bases, with 13 bases sitting between them.

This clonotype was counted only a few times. The CDR3: CASSLATGGPSTYEQYF. The CDR3 region has the DNA TGCGCCAGCAGCTTAGCGACGGGAGGGCCGTCAACGTACGAGCAGTACTTC. The gene calls are TRBV5-1 and TRBJ2-7; 8 bases line up with TRBD2. Germline V lookup: CDR1 SGHRS, CDR2 YFSETQ. The CDR3 extends over 17 amino acids. V gave up 2 bases and J gave up 4 bases; unmatched junction bases: 14.

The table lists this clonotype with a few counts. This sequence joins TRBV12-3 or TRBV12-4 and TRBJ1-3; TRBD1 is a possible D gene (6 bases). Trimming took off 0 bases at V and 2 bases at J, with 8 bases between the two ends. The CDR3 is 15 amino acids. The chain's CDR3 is CASSLAGTPGNTIYF. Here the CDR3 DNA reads TGTGCCAGCAGTTTAGCCGGGACACCTGGAAACACCATATATTTT.

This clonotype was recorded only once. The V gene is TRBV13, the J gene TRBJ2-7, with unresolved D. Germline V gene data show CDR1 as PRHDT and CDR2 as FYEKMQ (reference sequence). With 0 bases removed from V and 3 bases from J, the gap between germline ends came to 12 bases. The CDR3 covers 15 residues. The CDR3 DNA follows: TGTGCCAGCAGCTTAGGCTCCCAAAAGTACTACGAGCAGTACTTC. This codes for CASSLGSQKYYEQYF.

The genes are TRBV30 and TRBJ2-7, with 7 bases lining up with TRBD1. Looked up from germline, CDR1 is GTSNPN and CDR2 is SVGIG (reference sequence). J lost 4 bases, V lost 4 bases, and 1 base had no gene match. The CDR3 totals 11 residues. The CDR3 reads CAWTGGYEQYF. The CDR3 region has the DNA TGTGCCTGGACAGGGGGATACGAGCAGTACTTC.

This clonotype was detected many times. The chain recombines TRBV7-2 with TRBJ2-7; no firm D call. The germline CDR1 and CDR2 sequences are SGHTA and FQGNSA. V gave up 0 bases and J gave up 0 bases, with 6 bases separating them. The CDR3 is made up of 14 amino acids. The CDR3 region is CASSLAPSSYEQYF. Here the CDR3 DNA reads TGTGCCAGCAGCTTAGCCCCGAGCTCCTACGAGCAGTACTTC.

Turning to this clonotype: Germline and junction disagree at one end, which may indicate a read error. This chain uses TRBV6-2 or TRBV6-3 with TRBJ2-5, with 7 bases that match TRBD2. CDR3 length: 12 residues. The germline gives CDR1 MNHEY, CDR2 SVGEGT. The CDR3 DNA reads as TGTGCCAGCAGTTACCCTGAGGGACTACCGGACTTC. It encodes CASSYPEGLPDF.

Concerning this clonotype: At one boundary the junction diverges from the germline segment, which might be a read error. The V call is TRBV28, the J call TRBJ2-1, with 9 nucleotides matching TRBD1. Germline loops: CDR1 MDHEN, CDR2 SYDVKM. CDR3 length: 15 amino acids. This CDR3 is CASSDKQGARSGQFF. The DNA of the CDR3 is TGCGCCAGCAGCGACAAACAGGGGGCGCGGAGTGGGCAGTTCTTC.

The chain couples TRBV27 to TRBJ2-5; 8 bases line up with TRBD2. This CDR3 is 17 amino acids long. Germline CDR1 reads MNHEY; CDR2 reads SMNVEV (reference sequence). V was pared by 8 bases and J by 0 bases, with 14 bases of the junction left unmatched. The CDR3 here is CASCRGGGGQYQETQYF. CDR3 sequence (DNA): TGTGCCAGCTGCCGGGGGGGCGGGGGGCAGTACCAAGAGACCCAGTACTTC.

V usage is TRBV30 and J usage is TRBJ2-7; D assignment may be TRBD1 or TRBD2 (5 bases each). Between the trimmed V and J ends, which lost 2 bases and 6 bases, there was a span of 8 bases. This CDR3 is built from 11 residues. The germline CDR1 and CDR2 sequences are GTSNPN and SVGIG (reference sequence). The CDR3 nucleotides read TGTGCCTGGAGTCGGGGCGGCGAGCAGTACTTC. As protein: CAWSRGGEQYF.

As DNA, the CDR3 is TGCGCCAGCAGCCCGCAGGGGGAGGTTGAAAAACTGTTTTTT. It encodes CASSPQGEVEKLFF. The rearrangement links TRBV4-1 to TRBJ1-4, with 7 bases lining up with TRBD1. CDR3 size: 14 residues. CDR1 MGHRA and CDR2 YSYEKL come from the germline V gene. V lost 4 bases, J lost 7 bases, and 6 bases stayed unmatched.

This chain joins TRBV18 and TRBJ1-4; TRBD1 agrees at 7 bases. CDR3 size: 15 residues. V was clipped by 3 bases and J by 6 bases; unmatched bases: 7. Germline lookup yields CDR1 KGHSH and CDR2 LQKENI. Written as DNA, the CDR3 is TGTGCCAGCTCACCGTGGGACAGTCGGCATGAAAAACTGTTTTTT. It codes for CASSPWDSRHEKLFF.

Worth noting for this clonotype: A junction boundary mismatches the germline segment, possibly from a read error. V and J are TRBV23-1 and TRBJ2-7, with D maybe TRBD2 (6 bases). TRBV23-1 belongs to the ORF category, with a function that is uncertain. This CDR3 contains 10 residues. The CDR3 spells CASSPPGGNF. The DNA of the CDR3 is TGCGCCAGCAGTCCCCCTGGGGGGAACTTC.

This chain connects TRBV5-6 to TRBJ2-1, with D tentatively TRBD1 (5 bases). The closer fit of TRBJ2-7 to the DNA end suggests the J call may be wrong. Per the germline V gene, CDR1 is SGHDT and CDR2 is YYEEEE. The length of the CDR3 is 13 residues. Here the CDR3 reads CASTLGAGYEQYF. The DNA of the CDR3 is TGTGCCAGCACCCTAGGGGCCGGCTACGAGCAGTACTTC.

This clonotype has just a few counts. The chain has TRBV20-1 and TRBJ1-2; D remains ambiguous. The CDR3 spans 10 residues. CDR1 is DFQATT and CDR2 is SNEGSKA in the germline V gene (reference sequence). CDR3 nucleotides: TGCAGCCAGAAAAAATATGGCTACACCTTC. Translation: CSQKKYGYTF.